Presented here are 11 T cell receptor beta chains from one specimen sequenced in a study of cytotoxic CD8 clonotypes in ibrutinib-treated CLL. Repertoires were generated with immunoSEQ multiplex PCR, while TCRdb's copy carries only in-frame clones and drops some. Of roughly 250,000 clones in the sample, roughly 70% were seen once. The source was PBMCs, collected after 24 months of ibrutinib treatment. The receptors shown here come from a human donor with chronic lymphocytic leukemia.

V gene TRBV5-6 combines with J gene TRBJ2-7; D gene unclear. The CDR3 sequence is 12 residues long. Germline assignment: CDR1 SGHDT and CDR2 YYEEEE. V lost 7 bases to trimming and J lost 4 bases, with 12 bases between them. CDR3 residues: CASADGAYEQYF. The CDR3 region has the DNA TGTGCCAGCGCGGACGGTGCGTACGAGCAGTACTTC.

The rearrangement joins TRBV28 to TRBJ1-2; D ambiguous. The CDR3 contains 12 residues. The ends were cut back, 2 bases at V and 4 bases at J, with 5 bases in the middle. Germline V gene sequence: CDR1 MDHEN, CDR2 SYDVKM. CDR3 in DNA: TGTGCCAGCAGTTTAACTCCCTATGGCTACACCTTC. It encodes CASSLTPYGYTF.

The chain employs TRBV7-8 and TRBJ1-2; D perhaps matches TRBD1 (5 bases). In germline, CDR1 is SGHVS, CDR2 FQNEAQ. Trimming pared 5 bases from V and 4 bases from J, leaving 20 bases between. CDR3 size: 16 residues. The CDR3 DNA reads TGTGCCAGCAGCCCACGGGGTTTTAGGGACGGCTATGGCTACACCTTC. Translating gives CASSPRGFRDGYGYTF.

In this sample, this clone turned up a few times. The gene calls are TRBV9 and TRBJ2-7; 7 bases match TRBD1. V gave up 4 bases and J gave up 2 bases; unmatched junction bases: 9. The CDR3 is 15 residues long. Germline assignment: CDR1 SGDLS and CDR2 YYNGEE. Written as DNA, the CDR3 is TGTGCCAGCAGCCCCCGAGACAGGGAAGCCTACGAGCAGTACTTC. Encoded protein: CASSPRDREAYEQYF.

V usage is TRBV29-1 and J usage is TRBJ1-2; 9 positions agree with TRBD1. The CDR3 contains 12 residues. The ends lost 4 bases at V and 7 bases at J; junction bases unmatched: 4. The germline CDR1 and CDR2 sequences are SQVTM and ANQGSEA. CDR3 in amino acids: CSVVGQGSGYTF. In DNA form, the CDR3 reads TGCAGCGTTGTAGGACAGGGGTCTGGCTACACCTTC.

The J gene is TRBJ2-1, the V gene TRBV28, with 13 bases lining up with TRBD2. CDR1 MDHEN and CDR2 SYDVKM come from the germline V gene. V lost 5 bases and J lost 10; bases outside the gene matches: 8. This CDR3 region has 15 residues. CDR3 amino acids: CASSLTSGRPLEQFF. The CDR3 DNA follows: TGTGCCAGCAGTCTGACTAGCGGGAGGCCTCTCGAGCAGTTCTTC.

V gene TRBV19 combines with J gene TRBJ1-2; D possibly corresponds to TRBD1 (6 bases). Trimming took off 7 bases at V and 2 bases at J, with 26 bases between the two ends. Germline lookup yields CDR1 LNHDA and CDR2 SQIVND (reference sequence). CDR3 length equals 18 residues. Written as DNA, the CDR3 is TGTGCCAGTAAGGAGTCCGGGAGACAGGATTTTCTAAACTATGGCTACACCTTC. Protein sequence: CASKESGRQDFLNYGYTF.

In DNA, the CDR3 is TGTGCCAGCAGTTTACCTCGGACAGTAATGTACTTC. It yields the protein CASSLPRTVMYF. V gene TRBV28 combines with J gene TRBJ2-7; D may be TRBD1 (6 bases). CDR3 length: 12 amino acids. V lost 2 bases and J 12 bases, leaving 14 bases between the germline ends. Germline CDR1 reads MDHEN; CDR2 reads SYDVKM.

This clone was found a few times. The chain recombines TRBV28 with TRBJ1-2; D gene uncertain. Germline V lookup: CDR1 MDHEN, CDR2 SYDVKM. The CDR3 contains 13 residues. The V end was cut by 4 bases, the J end by 3 bases, with 9 bases between. The CDR3 loop is CASSSGNYYGYTF. In nucleotides, the CDR3 is TGTGCCAGCAGTTCTGGCAACTACTATGGCTACACCTTC.

The genes are TRBV11-2 and TRBJ1-2; the match to TRBD1 covers 7 bases. The J segment lost 3 bases and the V segment lost 5 bases, leaving 6 bases of the junction unmatched. This CDR3 region has 14 residues. CDR1 and CDR2 (germline): SGHAT, FQNNGV. This CDR3 is CASSEGAWDYGYTF. The CDR3 nucleotides are TGTGCCAGCAGCGAGGGGGCTTGGGACTATGGCTACACCTTC.

The gene calls are TRBV9 and TRBJ2-3; 10 nucleotides align to TRBD2. Germline assignment: CDR1 SGDLS and CDR2 YYNGEE. V was clipped by 3 bases and J by 4 bases; unmatched bases: 5. The CDR3 consists of 15 residues. The CDR3 nucleotides read TGTGCCAGCAGCGATAGCGGGAGGAACGCAGATACGCAGTATTTT. Translation gives CASSDSGRNADTQYF.